The table lists the clone carrying this T cell receptor (beta chain) with a count of one. All recovered Cohort 3 donors got two negative PCRs, got clearance, or saw symptom resolution. Authors' processing steps: Reference gene primer amplification gave nucleated cell count estimates. Sequencing used immunoSEQ multiplex PCR; TCRdb keeps in-frame clones, though not all of them. V, J and clone size were drawn from that table, and D and trimming were deduced from the DNA. The table lists a few hundred thousand clones, 80% to 90% of them singletons. Trimming removed 1 base at V and 2 bases at J, with 9 bases between. Germline CDR1 and CDR2: LGHDT and YNNKEL (reference sequence). The CDR3 has 15 residues. The data were taken from a study of blood T cell repertoires in COVID-19.

Sequenced material: PBMCs or T cells enriched from blood (not recorded which). This receptor was obtained from a man aged 18 to 29 who had recovered from COVID-19. V is TRBV3-1 (or the pseudogene TRBV3-2) and J is TRBJ2-1, with D unresolved. CDR3 DNA sequence: TGTGCCAGCAGCCAAGCGGGTACGCCCTACAATGAGCAGTTCTTC. Translating it yields CASSQAGTPYNEQFF.